The rows below give T cell receptor beta chains drawn from one sample of a study of metastatic and nonmetastatic thyroid tumors. TCRdb re-analyzed the PCR reads using MiXCR. The sample includes approximately 30,000 clones, less than 4% seen only once; the top ten take around 3.1%. What was sequenced was blood. These receptors were obtained from a male donor with papillary thyroid cancer or a benign thyroid nodule (not recorded which). Some clones in this sample may be carry-over from other donors' samples. Both conserved end residues are part of each CDR3. Fields, in order: V gene, J gene, clone size, D gene, CDR3 DNA, CDR3 protein. D genes are given only for firm matches. A clone size is listed for some rows: how often the clone was seen (once, few, many), or a class if it is expanded.

v_call: TRBV6-4
j_call: TRBJ1-2
clone_size: few
d_call: -
cdr3_nt: TGTGCCAGCAGTCACTCGTCGGAGGCTGAAGGCCACACCTTC
cdr3_aa: CASSHSSEAEGHTF

v_call: TRBV15
j_call: TRBJ1-4
clone_size: many
d_call: TRBD1
cdr3_nt: TGTGCCACCAGCAGGGACGGGACAGGTGGTGAAAAACTGTTTTTT
cdr3_aa: CATSRDGTGGEKLFF

v_call: TRBV10-1
j_call: TRBJ2-1
clone_size: many
d_call: TRBD1
cdr3_nt: TGCGCCAGGACAGGGATAGTGGGGTCGCACAATGAGCAGTTCTTC
cdr3_aa: CARTGIVGSHNEQFF

v_call: TRBV6-1
j_call: TRBJ1-4
clone_size: many
d_call: -
cdr3_nt: TGTGCCAGCAGTTTCCTCGGGGCCTCAAATGAAAAACTGTTTTTT
cdr3_aa: CASSFLGASNEKLFF

v_call: TRBV6-1
j_call: TRBJ2-2
clone_size: medium-sized
d_call: -
cdr3_nt: TGTGCCAGCAGTGGAACAGGGTTCGGGGAGCTGTTTTTT
cdr3_aa: CASSGTGFGELFF

v_call: TRBV19
j_call: TRBJ1-2
clone_size: medium-sized
d_call: TRBD1
cdr3_nt: TGTGCCAGTAGTCCAGGGACAGGTTATGGCTACACCTTC
cdr3_aa: CASSPGTGYGYTF

v_call: TRBV11-2
j_call: TRBJ2-2
clone_size: few
d_call: TRBD1
cdr3_nt: TGTGCCAGCAAACCGTGGACAGGGAACTATCGGAGCACCGGGGAGCTGTTTTTT
cdr3_aa: CASKPWTGNYRSTGELFF

v_call: TRBV20-1
j_call: TRBJ2-7
clone_size: medium-sized
d_call: TRBD1
cdr3_nt: TGCAGTGCTAGAGGGGACAGGGGGCCCTACGAGCAGTACTTC
cdr3_aa: CSARGDRGPYEQYF

v_call: TRBV30
j_call: TRBJ2-7
clone_size: -
d_call: -
cdr3_nt: TGTGCCAGCACCCGAGACATGGTGGGAGAGCAGTACTTC
cdr3_aa: CASTRDMVGEQYF

v_call: TRBV28
j_call: TRBJ2-5
clone_size: few
d_call: -
cdr3_nt: TGTGCCAGCAGCGGAGGGGACCTGGGCACCCAGTACTTC
cdr3_aa: CASSGGDLGTQYF

v_call: TRBV12-3/TRBV12-4
j_call: TRBJ1-1
clone_size: few
d_call: -
cdr3_nt: TGTGCCAGCACCACTGCTACGAACACTGAAGCTCTCTTT
cdr3_aa: CASTTATNTEALF

v_call: TRBV7-9
j_call: TRBJ2-3
clone_size: few
d_call: -
cdr3_nt: TGTGCCAGCAGCTTAGGGAGCTGGTTGGTCGGTACGCAGTATTTT
cdr3_aa: CASSLGSWLVGTQYF

v_call: TRBV12-3/TRBV12-4
j_call: TRBJ2-7
clone_size: few
d_call: -
cdr3_nt: TGTGCCAGCAGTGCCGGTACTGTAGCAGAGCAGTACTTC
cdr3_aa: CASSAGTVAEQYF

v_call: TRBV2
j_call: TRBJ2-3
clone_size: few
d_call: TRBD2
cdr3_nt: TGTGCCAGCAGGGCCCTTACTAGCGCCGATACGCAGTATTTT
cdr3_aa: CASRALTSADTQYF

v_call: TRBV5-1
j_call: TRBJ2-1
clone_size: many
d_call: -
cdr3_nt: TGCGCCAGCAGCTTGGTGCACGGTCGGGATGAGCAGTTCTTC
cdr3_aa: CASSLVHGRDEQFF

v_call: TRBV27
j_call: TRBJ2-2
clone_size: -
d_call: TRBD2
cdr3_nt: TGTGCCAGCACCCTGGGACTAGCGGGAGTAGGCACCGGGGAGCTGTTTTTT
cdr3_aa: CASTLGLAGVGTGELFF